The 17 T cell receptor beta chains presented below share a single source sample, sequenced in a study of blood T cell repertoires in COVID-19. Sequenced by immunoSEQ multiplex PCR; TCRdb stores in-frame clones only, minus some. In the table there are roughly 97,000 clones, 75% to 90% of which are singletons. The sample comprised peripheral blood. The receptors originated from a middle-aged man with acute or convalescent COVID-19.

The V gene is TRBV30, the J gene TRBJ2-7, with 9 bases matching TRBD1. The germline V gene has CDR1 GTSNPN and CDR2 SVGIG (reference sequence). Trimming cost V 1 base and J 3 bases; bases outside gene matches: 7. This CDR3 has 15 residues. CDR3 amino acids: CAWSGGQGIHYEQYF. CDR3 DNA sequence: TGTGCCTGGAGTGGAGGACAGGGGATTCACTACGAGCAGTACTTC.

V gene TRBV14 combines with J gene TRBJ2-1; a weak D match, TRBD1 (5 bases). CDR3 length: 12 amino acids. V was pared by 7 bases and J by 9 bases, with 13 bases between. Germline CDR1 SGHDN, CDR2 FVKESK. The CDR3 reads CASNPARGEQFF. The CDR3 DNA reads TGTGCCAGCAACCCGGCTAGGGGTGAGCAGTTCTTC.

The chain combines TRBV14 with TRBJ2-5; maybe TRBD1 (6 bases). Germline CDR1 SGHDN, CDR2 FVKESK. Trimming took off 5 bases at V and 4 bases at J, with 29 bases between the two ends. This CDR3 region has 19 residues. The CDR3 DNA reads TGTGCCAGCAGCTCTTTCAGGGGCCCGCGCGTTGGTACAAGAGAGACCCAGTACTTC. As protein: CASSSFRGPRVGTRETQYF.

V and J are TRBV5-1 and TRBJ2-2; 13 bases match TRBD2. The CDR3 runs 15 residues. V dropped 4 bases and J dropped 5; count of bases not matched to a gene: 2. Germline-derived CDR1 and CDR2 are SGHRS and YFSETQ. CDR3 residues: CASSGTSGETGELFF. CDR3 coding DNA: TGCGCCAGCAGCGGGACTAGCGGGGAGACCGGGGAGCTGTTTTTT.

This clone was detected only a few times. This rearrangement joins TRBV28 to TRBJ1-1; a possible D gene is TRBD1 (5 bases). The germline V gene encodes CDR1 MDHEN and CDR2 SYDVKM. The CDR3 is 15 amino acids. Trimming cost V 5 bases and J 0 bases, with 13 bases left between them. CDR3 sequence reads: CASSMTVRMNTEAFF. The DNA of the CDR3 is TGTGCCAGCAGTATGACAGTACGGATGAACACTGAAGCTTTCTTT.

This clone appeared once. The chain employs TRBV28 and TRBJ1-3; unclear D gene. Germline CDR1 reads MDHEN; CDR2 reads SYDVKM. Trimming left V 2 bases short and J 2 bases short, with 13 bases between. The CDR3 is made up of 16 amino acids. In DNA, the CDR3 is TGTGCCAGCAGTTTAGAATTCATTTCGGCTGGAAACACCATATATTTT. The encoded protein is CASSLEFISAGNTIYF.

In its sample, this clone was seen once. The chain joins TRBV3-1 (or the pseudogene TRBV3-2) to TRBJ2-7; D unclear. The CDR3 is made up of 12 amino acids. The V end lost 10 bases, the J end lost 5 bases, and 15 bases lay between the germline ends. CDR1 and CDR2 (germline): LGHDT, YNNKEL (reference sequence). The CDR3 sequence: CATTSSLDEQYF. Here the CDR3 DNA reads TGTGCCACCACGAGTAGTCTCGACGAGCAGTACTTC.

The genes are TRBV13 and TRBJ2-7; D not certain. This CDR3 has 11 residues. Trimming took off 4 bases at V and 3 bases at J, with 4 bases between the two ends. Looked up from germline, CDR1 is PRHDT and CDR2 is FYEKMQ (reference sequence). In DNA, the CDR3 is TGTGCCAGCAGCTCCAACTACGAGCAGTACTTC. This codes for CASSSNYEQYF.

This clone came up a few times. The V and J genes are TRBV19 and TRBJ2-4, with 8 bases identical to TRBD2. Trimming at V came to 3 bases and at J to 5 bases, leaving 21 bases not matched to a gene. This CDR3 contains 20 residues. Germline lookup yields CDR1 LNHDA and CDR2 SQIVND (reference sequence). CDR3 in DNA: TGTGCCAGTAGTATGCGCAGATGGCTAGCGGGCCGGGGGCGTGAAAACATTCAGTACTTC. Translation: CASSMRRWLAGRGRENIQYF.

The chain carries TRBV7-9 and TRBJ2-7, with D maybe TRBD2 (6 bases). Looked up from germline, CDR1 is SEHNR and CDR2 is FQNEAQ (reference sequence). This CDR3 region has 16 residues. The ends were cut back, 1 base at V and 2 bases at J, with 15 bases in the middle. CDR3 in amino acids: CASSLVGGVSPYEQYF. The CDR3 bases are TGTGCCAGCAGCTTAGTAGGAGGGGTTAGTCCCTACGAGCAGTACTTC.

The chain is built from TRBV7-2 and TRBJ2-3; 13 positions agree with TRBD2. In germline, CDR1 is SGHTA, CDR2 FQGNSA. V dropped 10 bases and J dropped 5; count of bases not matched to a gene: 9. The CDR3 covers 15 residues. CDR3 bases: TGTGCCACCGCGGGACTAGCGGGACTACGAGATACGCAGTATTTT. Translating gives CATAGLAGLRDTQYF.

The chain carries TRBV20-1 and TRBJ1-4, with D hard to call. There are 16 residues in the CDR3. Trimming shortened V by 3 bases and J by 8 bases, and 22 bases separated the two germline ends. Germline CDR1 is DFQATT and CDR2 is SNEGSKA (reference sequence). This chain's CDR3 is CSASSIRGPGGEKLFF. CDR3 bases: TGCAGTGCTAGTAGTATACGCGGTCCAGGAGGGGAAAAACTGTTTTTT.

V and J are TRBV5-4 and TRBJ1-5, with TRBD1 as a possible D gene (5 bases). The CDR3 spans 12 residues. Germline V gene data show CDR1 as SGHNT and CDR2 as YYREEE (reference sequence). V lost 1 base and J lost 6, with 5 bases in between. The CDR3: CASSLRGQPQHF. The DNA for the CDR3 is TGTGCCAGCAGCTTGAGGGGTCAGCCCCAGCATTTT.

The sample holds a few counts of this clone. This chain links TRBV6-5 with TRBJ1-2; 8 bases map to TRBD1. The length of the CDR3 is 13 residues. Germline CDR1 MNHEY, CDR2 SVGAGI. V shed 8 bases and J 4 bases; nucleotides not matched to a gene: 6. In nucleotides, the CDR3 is TGTGCCAGCGGAAGGACAGGGCTCTATGGCTACACCTTC. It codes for CASGRTGLYGYTF.

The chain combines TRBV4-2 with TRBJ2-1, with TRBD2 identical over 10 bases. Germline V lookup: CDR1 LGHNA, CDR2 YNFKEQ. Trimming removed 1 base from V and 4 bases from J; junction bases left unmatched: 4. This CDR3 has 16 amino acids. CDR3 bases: TGTGCCAGCAGCCAAGGGTCTAGCGGGAGTTACAATGAGCAGTTCTTC. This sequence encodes CASSQGSSGSYNEQFF.

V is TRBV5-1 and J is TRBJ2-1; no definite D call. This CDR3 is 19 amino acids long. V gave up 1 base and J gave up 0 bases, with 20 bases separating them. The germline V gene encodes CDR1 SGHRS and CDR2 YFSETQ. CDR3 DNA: TGCGCCAGCAGCTTGCAGTCCCAATGGCGACTCCCCTCCTACAATGAGCAGTTCTTC. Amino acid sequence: CASSLQSQWRLPSYNEQFF.

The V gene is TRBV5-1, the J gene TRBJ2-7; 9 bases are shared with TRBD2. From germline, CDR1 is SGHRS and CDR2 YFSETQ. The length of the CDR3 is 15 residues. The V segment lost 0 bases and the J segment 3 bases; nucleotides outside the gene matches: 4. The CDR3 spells CASSLGLAGNYEQYF. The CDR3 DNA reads TGCGCCAGCAGCTTGGGGCTAGCGGGGAACTACGAGCAGTACTTC.